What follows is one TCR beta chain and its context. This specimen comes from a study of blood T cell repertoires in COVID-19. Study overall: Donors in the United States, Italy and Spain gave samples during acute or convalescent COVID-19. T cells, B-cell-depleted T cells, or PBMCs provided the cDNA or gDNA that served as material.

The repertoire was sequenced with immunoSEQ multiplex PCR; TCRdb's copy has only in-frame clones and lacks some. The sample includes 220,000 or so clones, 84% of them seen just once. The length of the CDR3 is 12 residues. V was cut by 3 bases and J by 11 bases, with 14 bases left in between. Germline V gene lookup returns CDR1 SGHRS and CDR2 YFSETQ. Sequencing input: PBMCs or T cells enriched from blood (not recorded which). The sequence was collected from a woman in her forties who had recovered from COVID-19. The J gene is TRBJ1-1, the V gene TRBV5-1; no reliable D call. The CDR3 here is CASSYRGAMAFF. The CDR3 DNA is TGCGCCAGCAGCTATCGTGGAGCCATGGCTTTCTTT. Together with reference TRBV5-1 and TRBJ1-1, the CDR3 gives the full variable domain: KAGVTQTPRYLIKTRGQQVTLSCSPISGHRSVSWYQQTPGQGLQFLFEYFSETQRNKGNFPGRFSGRQFSNSRSEMNVSTLELGDSALYLCASSYRGAMAFFGQGTRLTVV.